This TCR beta chain was recorded in a study of blood T cell repertoires in COVID-19. Turning to the study itself: Italy, Spain and the United States were the sources of the convalescent and acute COVID-19 samples. In each case, the material was cDNA or gDNA derived from T cells, B-cell-depleted T cells, or PBMCs.

In the authors' methods: By means of reference gene primer amplification, nucleated cell counts were estimated. The data were produced by immunoSEQ multiplex PCR, yet TCRdb's version contains in-frame clones alone and is incomplete. V, J and clone size are those of that table, while D and trimming were read from the DNA. The repertoire holds roughly 280,000 clones, more than 75% seen once, with around 9% in the top ten. The CDR3 contains 16 residues. V lost 3 bases and J lost 7; bases outside the gene matches: 12. Germline V gene lookup returns CDR1 SGDLS and CDR2 YYNGEE. The sequenced sample consisted of peripheral blood. This rearrangement joins TRBV9 to TRBJ1-4; 7 nucleotides agree with TRBD1. This clonotype was obtained from a man between 35 and 55 years old with active or convalescent COVID-19. In nucleotides, the CDR3 is TGTGCCAGCAGCGCCGACAGGGATGGGCCAAGTGAAAAACTGTTTTTT. Protein: CASSADRDGPSEKLFF.